This T cell receptor beta chain came from a study of blood T cell repertoires in COVID-19. This CDR3 is built from 16 residues. V lost 2 bases and J lost 5; bases outside the gene matches: 11. The germline V gene encodes CDR1 SGDLS and CDR2 YYNGEE. Method: immunoSEQ multiplex PCR; TCRdb's copy keeps in-frame clones and lacks some. The data hold 470,000 or so clones, with 87% observed a single time. V gene TRBV9 combines with J gene TRBJ2-5; 8 bases align to TRBD2. This TCR came from a woman under 30 with acute COVID-19. Sequences were obtained from PBMCs or T cells enriched from blood (not recorded which). The CDR3 DNA is TGTGCCAGCAGCGTCTCGGCGGGGGGTTCTAGGGAGACCCAGTACTTC. Protein sequence: CASSVSAGGSRETQYF.